This T cell receptor beta chain was profiled in a study of OX40 agonist ivuxolimab in advanced cancers. This clone was recorded only once. What it recognizes is unknown. Overall study findings and caveats: By week 6 at 0.1 to 3.0 mg/kg, blood CD4+ and CD8+ T cells had expanded clonally. Determination of antigen specificity was not performed for the expanded peripheral T cells.

Using immunoSEQ multiplex PCR, the repertoire was profiled, and TCRdb retains in-frame clones only, with some absent. This table holds about 45,000 clones, around four fifths found once. V lost 0 bases to trimming and J lost 4 bases; unmatched junction nucleotides: 11. This CDR3 comprises 17 residues. CDR1 is LNHNV and CDR2 is YYDKDF in the germline V gene (reference sequence). The rearrangement uses TRBV15 and TRBJ1-2; 7 nucleotides agree with TRBD1. The receptor comes from an adult with an advanced solid tumor such as melanoma, head and neck, liver or kidney cancer. The material sequenced was CD4+ or CD8+ T cells sorted from blood, taken in a trial of the OX40 agonist ivuxolimab. CDR3 region: CATSRDTRDRNFYGYTF. CDR3 bases: TGTGCCACCAGCAGAGATACCCGGGACAGAAATTTCTATGGCTACACCTTC.